Listed below are T cell receptor beta chains from one sample, sequenced in a study of cytomegalovirus exposure and HLA in healthy donors. Method: immunoSEQ multiplex PCR; TCRdb's copy keeps in-frame clones and lacks some. Here the sample spans about 50,000 clones, 77% being singletons. Sequencing used PBMCs. These receptors all come from a woman between 40 and 50 years old in good health and CMV-seropositive. The CDR3 runs from the conserved cysteine through the conserved F or W. The order of the fields is V gene, J gene, CDR3 protein.

V: TRBV29-1
J: TRBJ1-2
CDR3: CSVGLNTANGGYTF

V: TRBV29-1
J: TRBJ2-1
CDR3: CSVGPAGGPNEQFF

V: TRBV9
J: TRBJ2-3
CDR3: CASSVQRGSDTQYF

V: TRBV6-5
J: TRBJ2-6
CDR3: CASSEYSGANVLTF

V: TRBV19
J: TRBJ2-7
CDR3: CATRSLFGRGSYEQYF

V: TRBV4-2
J: TRBJ1-4
CDR3: CASSQRRQGANEKLFF

V: TRBV4-3
J: TRBJ1-6
CDR3: CASSQNRVRNSPLHF

V: TRBV13
J: TRBJ1-4
CDR3: CASSALRDSKLFF

V: TRBV5-5
J: TRBJ2-5
CDR3: CASSFRLAQGTQYF

V: TRBV6-1
J: TRBJ1-5
CDR3: CASSEAGDSRKDQPQHF

V: TRBV18
J: TRBJ2-5
CDR3: CASSGQEDQYF

V: TRBV28
J: TRBJ2-3
CDR3: CASSFESGTTDTQYF

V: TRBV29-1
J: TRBJ2-5
CDR3: CSVGLAGGETQYF

V: TRBV6-1
J: TRBJ2-7
CDR3: CASRVALGEQYF

V: TRBV9
J: TRBJ2-6
CDR3: CASSVGTALSGANVLTF

V: TRBV4-3
J: TRBJ2-1
CDR3: CASSQDIAGGPYNEQFF

V: TRBV10-1
J: TRBJ2-7
CDR3: CASSESGRGYEQYF

V: TRBV6-5
J: TRBJ2-3
CDR3: CASSYGGGGTDTQYF

V: TRBV4-2
J: TRBJ2-3
CDR3: CASSQEVGGGITDTQYF

V: TRBV29-1
J: TRBJ1-1
CDR3: CSVDGPTGGAGTEAFF

V: TRBV6-1
J: TRBJ1-1
CDR3: CASSREAGTEAFF

V: TRBV4-2
J: TRBJ1-6
CDR3: CATCQGTDNSPLHF

V: TRBV29-1
J: TRBJ1-1
CDR3: CSGGTARSLAFF

V: TRBV6-5
J: TRBJ2-1
CDR3: CASNPSGGMQFF

V: TRBV7-9
J: TRBJ1-4
CDR3: CASSSSDSLNEKLFF

V: TRBV6-6
J: TRBJ1-1
CDR3: CASSPRTANTEAFF

V: TRBV5-1
J: TRBJ1-1
CDR3: CASSGGALGVTEAFF

V: TRBV4-2
J: TRBJ2-1
CDR3: CASSQGTGGVEQFF

V: TRBV19
J: TRBJ1-1
CDR3: CASTLPGTATEAFF

V: TRBV9
J: TRBJ1-2
CDR3: CASSSMGAYYGYTF

V: TRBV6-1
J: TRBJ2-7
CDR3: CATNRANEQYF

V: TRBV10-3
J: TRBJ2-7
CDR3: CAISAGQGSYEQYF

V: TRBV9
J: TRBJ1-2
CDR3: CASSVDPDRNYGYTF

V: TRBV18
J: TRBJ1-1
CDR3: CASSPGRVTEAFF

V: TRBV11-2
J: TRBJ2-1
CDR3: CASSFGGAVDEQFF

V: TRBV19
J: TRBJ1-1
CDR3: CASSTWTTNTEAFF

V: TRBV5-4
J: TRBJ2-7
CDR3: CASSPRGGASYEQYF

V: TRBV30
J: TRBJ2-3
CDR3: CAWGAPTQYF

V: TRBV30
J: TRBJ1-1
CDR3: CAWSLPLVTGNTEAFF

V: TRBV29-1
J: TRBJ2-6
CDR3: CSVVNSGANVLTF

V: TRBV15
J: TRBJ1-2
CDR3: CATSRAGTGSGYTF

V: TRBV28
J: TRBJ2-1
CDR3: CASSPLTGHRGEQFF

V: TRBV27
J: TRBJ1-1
CDR3: CASSSREGYEAFF

V: TRBV28
J: TRBJ2-3
CDR3: CASSPGTGGKRSQYF

V: TRBV5-4
J: TRBJ1-4
CDR3: CASSSRTGGVFEKLFF

V: TRBV19
J: TRBJ1-1
CDR3: CASATGGPINTEAFF

V: TRBV5-4
J: TRBJ2-1
CDR3: CASSLWGGLNEQFF

V: TRBV27
J: TRBJ2-7
CDR3: CASSRWGGAYEQYF

V: TRBV7-9
J: TRBJ2-3
CDR3: CASQASVEADTQYF

V: TRBV9
J: TRBJ2-2
CDR3: CASSAATGASGELFF

V: TRBV5-1
J: TRBJ1-5
CDR3: CASSLGGQGSNQPQHF

V: TRBV5-1
J: TRBJ2-5
CDR3: CASRSSGTGVETQYF

V: TRBV6-1
J: TRBJ1-2
CDR3: CASSEARYNGYTF

V: TRBV7-3
J: TRBJ1-1
CDR3: CASSLKTDGRSEAFF

V: TRBV6-1
J: TRBJ1-3
CDR3: CASTSSGSGNTIYF

V: TRBV6-1
J: TRBJ1-5
CDR3: CASSQMDSNQPQHF

V: TRBV27
J: TRBJ1-2
CDR3: CASRDLGTGNGYTF

V: TRBV28
J: TRBJ2-5
CDR3: CATGTSGSQETQYF